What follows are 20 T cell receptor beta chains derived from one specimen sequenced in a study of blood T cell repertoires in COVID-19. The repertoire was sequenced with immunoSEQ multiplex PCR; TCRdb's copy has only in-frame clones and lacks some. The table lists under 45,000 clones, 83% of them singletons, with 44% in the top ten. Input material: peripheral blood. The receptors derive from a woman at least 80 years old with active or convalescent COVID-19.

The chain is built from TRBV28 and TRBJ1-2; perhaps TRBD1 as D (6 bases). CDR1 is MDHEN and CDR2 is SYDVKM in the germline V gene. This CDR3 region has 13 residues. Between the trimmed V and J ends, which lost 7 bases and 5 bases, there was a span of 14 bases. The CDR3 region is CASNLAQGYGYTF. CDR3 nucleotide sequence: TGTGCCAGCAATCTTGCGCAGGGGTATGGCTACACCTTC.

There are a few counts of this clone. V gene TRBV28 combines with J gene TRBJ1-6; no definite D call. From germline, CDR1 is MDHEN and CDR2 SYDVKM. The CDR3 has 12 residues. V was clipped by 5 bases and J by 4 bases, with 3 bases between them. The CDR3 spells CASSLYNSPLHF. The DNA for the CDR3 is TGTGCCAGCAGTCTTTATAATTCACCCCTCCACTTT.

The CDR3 is CASSFAGARADTQYF. The CDR3, as DNA: TGTGCCAGCAGCTTTGCGGGAGCTCGGGCAGATACGCAGTATTTT. The V gene is TRBV11-2, the J gene TRBJ2-3; 7 nucleotides line up with TRBD2. The CDR3 extends over 15 amino acids. The ends lost 3 bases at V and 4 bases at J; junction bases unmatched: 7. Looked up from germline, CDR1 is SGHAT and CDR2 is FQNNGV.

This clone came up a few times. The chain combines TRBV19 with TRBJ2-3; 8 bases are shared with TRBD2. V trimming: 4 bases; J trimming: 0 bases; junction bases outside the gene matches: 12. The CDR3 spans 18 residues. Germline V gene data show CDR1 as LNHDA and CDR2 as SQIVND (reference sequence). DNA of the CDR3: TGTGCCAGTAGTACCCCAATTGAAGCGGGAGATAGCACAGATACGCAGTATTTT. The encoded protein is CASSTPIEAGDSTDTQYF.

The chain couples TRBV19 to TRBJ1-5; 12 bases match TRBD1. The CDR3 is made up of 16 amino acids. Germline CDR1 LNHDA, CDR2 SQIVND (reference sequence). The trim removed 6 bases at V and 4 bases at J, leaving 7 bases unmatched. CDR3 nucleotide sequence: TGTGCCAGTAGGACACTGGGACAGGGGGCGAATCAGCCCCAGCATTTT. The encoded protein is CASRTLGQGANQPQHF.

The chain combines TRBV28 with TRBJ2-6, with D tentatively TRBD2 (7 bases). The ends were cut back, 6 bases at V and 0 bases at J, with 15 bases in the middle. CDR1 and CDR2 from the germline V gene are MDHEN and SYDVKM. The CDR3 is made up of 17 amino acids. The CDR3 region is CASRGGGFSSGANVLTF. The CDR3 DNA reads TGTGCCAGCAGAGGGGGGGGGTTTTCCTCTGGGGCCAACGTCCTGACTTTC.

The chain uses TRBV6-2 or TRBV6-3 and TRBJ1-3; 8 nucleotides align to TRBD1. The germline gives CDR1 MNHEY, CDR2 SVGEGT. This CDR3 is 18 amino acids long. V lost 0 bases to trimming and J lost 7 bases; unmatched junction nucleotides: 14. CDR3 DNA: TGTGCCAGCAGTTACTCCACCGGGACAGGAACCTTCGGGAACACCATATATTTT. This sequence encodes CASSYSTGTGTFGNTIYF.

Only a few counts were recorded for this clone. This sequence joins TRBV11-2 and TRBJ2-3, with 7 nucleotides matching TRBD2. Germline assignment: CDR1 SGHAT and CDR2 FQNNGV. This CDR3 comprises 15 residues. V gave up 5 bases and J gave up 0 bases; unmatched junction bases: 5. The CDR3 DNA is TGTGCCAGCAGCCCCCGGGACTATAGCACAGATACGCAGTATTTT. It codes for CASSPRDYSTDTQYF. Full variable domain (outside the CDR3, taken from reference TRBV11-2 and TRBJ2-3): EAGVAQSPRYKIIEKRQSVAFWCNPISGHATLYWYQQILGQGPKLLIQFQNNGVVDDSQLPKDRFSAERLKGVDSTLKIQPAKLEDSAVYLCASSPRDYSTDTQYFGPGTRLTVL.

This CDR3 reads CASSRASGHTGELFF. DNA of the CDR3: TGTGCCAGCAGCAGGGCTAGCGGCCACACCGGGGAGCTGTTTTTT. This sequence joins TRBV6-2 or TRBV6-3 and TRBJ2-2, with 7 bases identical to TRBD2. The length of the CDR3 is 15 residues. The ends lost 6 bases at V and 3 bases at J; junction bases unmatched: 7. The germline gives CDR1 MNHEY, CDR2 SVGEGT.

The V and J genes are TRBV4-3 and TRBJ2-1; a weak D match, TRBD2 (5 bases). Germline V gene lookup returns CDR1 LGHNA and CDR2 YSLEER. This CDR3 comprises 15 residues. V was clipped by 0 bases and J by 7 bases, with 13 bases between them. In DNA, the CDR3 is TGCGCCAGCAGCCAAGATGCGGGTTCGAGGAATGAGCAGTTCTTC. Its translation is CASSQDAGSRNEQFF.

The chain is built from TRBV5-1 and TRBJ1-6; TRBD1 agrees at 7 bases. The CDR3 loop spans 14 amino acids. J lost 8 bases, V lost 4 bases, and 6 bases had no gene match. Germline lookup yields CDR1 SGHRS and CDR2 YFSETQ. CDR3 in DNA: TGCGCCAGCAGCCGACAGGGAAGTGATTCACCCCTCCACTTT. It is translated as CASSRQGSDSPLHF.

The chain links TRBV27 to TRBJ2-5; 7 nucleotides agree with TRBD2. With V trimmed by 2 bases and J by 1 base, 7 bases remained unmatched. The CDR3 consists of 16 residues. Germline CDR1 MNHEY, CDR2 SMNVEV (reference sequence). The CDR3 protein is CASSLGAGVSQETQYF. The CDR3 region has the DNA TGTGCCAGCAGTTTAGGCGCGGGAGTTTCCCAAGAGACCCAGTACTTC.

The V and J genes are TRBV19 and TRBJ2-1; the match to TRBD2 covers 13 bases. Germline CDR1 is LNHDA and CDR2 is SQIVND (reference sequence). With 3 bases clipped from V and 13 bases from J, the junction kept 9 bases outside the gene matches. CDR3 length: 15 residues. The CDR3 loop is CASSIGPGTSGAQFF. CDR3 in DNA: TGTGCCAGTAGTATCGGCCCTGGGACTAGCGGGGCCCAGTTCTTC.

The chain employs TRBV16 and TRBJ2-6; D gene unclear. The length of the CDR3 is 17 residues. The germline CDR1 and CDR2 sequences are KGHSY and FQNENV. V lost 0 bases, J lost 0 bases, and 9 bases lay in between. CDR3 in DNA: TGTGCCAGCAGCCAATCGATTCCAGGCTCTGGGGCCAACGTCCTGACTTTC. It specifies CASSQSIPGSGANVLTF.

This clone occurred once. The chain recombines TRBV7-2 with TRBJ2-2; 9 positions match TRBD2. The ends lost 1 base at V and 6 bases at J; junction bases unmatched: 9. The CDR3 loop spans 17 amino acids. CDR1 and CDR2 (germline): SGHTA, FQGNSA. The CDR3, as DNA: TGTGCCAGCAGCTTAGTCCCTAGCGGGATATTTGCCGGGGAGCTGTTTTTT. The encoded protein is CASSLVPSGIFAGELFF.

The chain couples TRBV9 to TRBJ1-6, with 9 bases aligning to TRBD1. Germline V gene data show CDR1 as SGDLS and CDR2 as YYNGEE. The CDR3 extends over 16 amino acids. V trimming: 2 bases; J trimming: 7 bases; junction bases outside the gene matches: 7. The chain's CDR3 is CASSVVPGQGNSPLHF. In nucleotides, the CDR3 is TGTGCCAGCAGCGTCGTTCCGGGACAGGGAAATTCACCCCTCCACTTT.

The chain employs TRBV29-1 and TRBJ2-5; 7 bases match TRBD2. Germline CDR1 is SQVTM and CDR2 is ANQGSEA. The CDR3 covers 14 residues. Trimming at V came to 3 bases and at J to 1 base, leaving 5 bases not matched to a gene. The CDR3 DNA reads TGCAGCGTTGATGCGGGAGCACTCCAAGAGACCCAGTACTTC. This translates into CSVDAGALQETQYF.

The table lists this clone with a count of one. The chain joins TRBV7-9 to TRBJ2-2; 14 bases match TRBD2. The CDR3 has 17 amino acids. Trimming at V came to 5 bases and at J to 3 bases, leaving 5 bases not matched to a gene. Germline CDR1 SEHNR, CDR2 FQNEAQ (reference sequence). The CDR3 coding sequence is TGTGCCAGCAGCCTGACTAGCGGGAGGGCCTACACCGGGGAGCTGTTTTTT. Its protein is CASSLTSGRAYTGELFF.

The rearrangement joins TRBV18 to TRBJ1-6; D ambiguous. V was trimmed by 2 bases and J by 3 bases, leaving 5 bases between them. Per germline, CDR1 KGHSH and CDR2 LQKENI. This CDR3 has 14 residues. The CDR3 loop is CASSPGDYNSPLHF. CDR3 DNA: TGTGCCAGCTCACCAGGAGACTATAATTCACCCCTCCACTTT.

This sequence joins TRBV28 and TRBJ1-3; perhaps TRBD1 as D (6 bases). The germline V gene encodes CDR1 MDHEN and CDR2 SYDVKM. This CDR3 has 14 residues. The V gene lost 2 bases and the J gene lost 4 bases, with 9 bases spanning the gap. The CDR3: CASSLAGAGNTIYF. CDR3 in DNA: TGTGCCAGCAGTTTAGCAGGGGCAGGAAACACCATATATTTT.